The next 17 T cell receptor beta chains were all read from a single sample in a study of T cells in Graves' hyperthyroidism and ophthalmopathy. Amplified TCR beta CDR3 regions derived from RNA transcripts. TCR CDR3 regions were first amplified by RT-PCR with HTBI primers. TCRdb analysed the multiplex PCR reads with MiXCR anew, one entry per CDR3 protein. The repertoire includes more than 600,000 distinct CDR3 sequences, about a sixth of them detected once, and under 10% sits in the top ten. The sequenced sample was blood. These receptor sequences come from a man aged 18 to 30 with Graves' hyperthyroidism.

This clonotype was seen more than once but under ten times. The gene calls are TRBV5-1 and TRBJ2-7; D may correspond to TRBD1 or TRBD2 (7 bases each). Germline V gives CDR1 SGHRS, CDR2 YFSETQ. CDR3 length equals 14 residues. V was cut by 4 bases and J by 5 bases, with 16 bases left in between. The CDR3 sequence: CASSRGEGANEQYF. DNA for the CDR3: TGCGCCAGCAGCCGGGGGGAGGGGGCGAACGAGCAGTACTTC.

This clonotype was recorded a few times. The V and J genes are TRBV12-3 or TRBV12-4 and TRBJ1-1, with D uncertain. This CDR3 has 15 residues. The germline V and J ends were trimmed by 7 bases and 0 bases, with 15 bases remaining between them. CDR3 nucleotide sequence: TGTGCCAGCATTAGTCCGAAGCTCATGAACACTGAAGCTTTCTTT. Translation gives CASISPKLMNTEAFF.

The rearrangement uses TRBV6-2 or TRBV6-3 and TRBJ1-5, with a possible D match to TRBD1 (6 bases). Between the trimmed V and J ends, which lost 0 bases and 1 base, there was a span of 22 bases. The length of the CDR3 is 20 residues. Germline V gene sequence: CDR1 MNHEY, CDR2 SVGEGT. The CDR3 region is CASSYSWGQALIWSNQPQHF. CDR3 nucleotide sequence: TGTGCCAGCAGTTACTCGTGGGGGCAAGCACTCATTTGGAGCAATCAGCCCCAGCATTTT.

This clonotype was seen ten or more times. V usage is TRBV20-1 and J usage is TRBJ1-5; a weak D match, TRBD1 (5 bases). CDR1 is DFQATT and CDR2 is SNEGSKA in the germline V gene (reference sequence). CDR3 size: 15 residues. V lost 4 bases and J lost 2, with 15 bases in between. CDR3 protein: CSAMAVGQGNQPQHF. In DNA, the CDR3 is TGCAGTGCTATGGCGGTGGGGCAGGGCAATCAGCCCCAGCATTTT.

The chain links TRBV5-1 to TRBJ1-3; 8 bases are shared with TRBD1. This CDR3 spans 16 amino acids. V shed 0 bases and J 4 bases; nucleotides not matched to a gene: 6. In germline, CDR1 is SGHRS, CDR2 YFSETQ. The CDR3 reads CASSLAGQGRGNTIYF. In nucleotides, the CDR3 is TGCGCCAGCAGCTTGGCTGGACAGGGAAGAGGAAACACCATATATTTT.

This chain links TRBV20-1 with TRBJ2-5; 12 bases match TRBD2. This CDR3 is built from 16 residues. Germline assignment: CDR1 DFQATT and CDR2 SNEGSKA (reference sequence). V lost 6 bases and J lost 4; bases outside the gene matches: 12. CDR3 bases: TGCAGTGCCAGCTCGACTAGCGGGAGTATGAGAGAGACCCAGTACTTC. This codes for CSASSTSGSMRETQYF.

The gene calls are TRBV6-2 or TRBV6-3 and TRBJ2-1; D is possibly TRBD2 (5 bases). Germline assignment: CDR1 MNHEY and CDR2 SVGEGT. Trimming pared 6 bases from V and 9 bases from J, leaving 15 bases between. The CDR3 contains 13 residues. CDR3 DNA: TGTGCCAGCAGCCCAATGGGCGGAGGTGAGCAGTTCTTC. This codes for CASSPMGGGEQFF.

This clonotype was counted ten times or more. This chain links TRBV6-1 with TRBJ2-5; 11 bases are a match to TRBD2. J gave up 5 bases and V 5 bases, and 13 bases lay outside the gene matches. The CDR3 has 17 amino acids. Germline V CDR1 and CDR2: MNHNS, SASEGT. In DNA form, the CDR3 reads TGTGCCAGCAGTTACACTACGGGACTAGCGGATCTCGAGACCCAGTACTTC. Amino acid sequence: CASSYTTGLADLETQYF.

There are many counts of this clonotype. This chain connects TRBV20-1 to TRBJ2-7; D call uncertain. V lost 3 bases to trimming and J lost 0 bases, with 9 bases between them. The CDR3 spans 13 residues. CDR1 is DFQATT, CDR2 SNEGSKA, per germline (reference sequence). In nucleotides, the CDR3 is TGCAGTGCTAGCGGGTTAAGCTCCTACGAGCAGTACTTC. Amino acid sequence: CSASGLSSYEQYF.

DNA of the CDR3: TGCAGTGCTAGAGATCGGTGGGGACCCTATGGCTACACCTTC. Protein product: CSARDRWGPYGYTF. The rearrangement joins TRBV20-1 to TRBJ1-2, with D possibly TRBD1 on 5 matching bases. V was pared by 0 bases and J by 4 bases, with 12 bases between. The CDR3 has 14 residues. Germline V gives CDR1 DFQATT, CDR2 SNEGSKA (reference sequence).

This chain connects TRBV7-9 to TRBJ2-2; D may be TRBD1 (6 bases). Trimming removed 7 bases from V and 6 bases from J, with 24 bases in between. CDR1 and CDR2 from the germline V gene are SEHNR and FQNEAQ (reference sequence). CDR3 size: 17 residues. The DNA for the CDR3 is TGTGCCAGCACCCGAGACAGGCTTTTGGCTATCCCCGGGGAGCTGTTTTTT. This encodes CASTRDRLLAIPGELFF.

This rearrangement joins TRBV3-1 to TRBJ2-7, with 8 bases lining up with TRBD2. Germline V gives CDR1 LGHDT, CDR2 YNNKEL (reference sequence). J gave up 6 bases and V 5 bases, and 9 bases lay outside the gene matches. The CDR3 contains 14 residues. DNA of the CDR3: TGTGCCAGCAGCTACCGGGGGGGGTTAAGCGAGCAGTACTTC. This codes for CASSYRGGLSEQYF.

This clonotype came up many times. The J gene is TRBJ2-4, the V gene TRBV7-8, with D uncertain. Deletions cut 3 bases from V and 8 bases from J, with 8 bases between. The CDR3 covers 12 residues. The germline V gene encodes CDR1 SGHVS and CDR2 FQNEAQ. The CDR3 reads CASSFNSYIQYF. In nucleotides, the CDR3 is TGTGCCAGCAGCTTTAACTCCTACATTCAGTACTTC.

This clonotype was seen ten or more times. This chain links TRBV20-1 with TRBJ2-7, with TRBD2 matching over 8 bases. This CDR3 region has 14 residues. Germline assignment: CDR1 DFQATT and CDR2 SNEGSKA (reference sequence). The CDR3 reads CKTLIAGNPYEQYF. CDR3 sequence (DNA): TGCAAAACTCTTATAGCGGGAAACCCCTACGAGCAGTACTTC.

There are many counts of this clonotype. The chain joins TRBV7-2 to TRBJ1-2, with 7 bases that match TRBD1. Per the germline V gene, CDR1 is SGHTA and CDR2 is FQGNSA. V lost 3 bases to trimming and J lost 2 bases; unmatched junction nucleotides: 6. CDR3 length: 15 amino acids. CDR3 protein: CASSLGQLGNYGYTF. The CDR3, as DNA: TGTGCCAGCAGCTTGGGACAGTTGGGAAACTATGGCTACACCTTC.

Turning to this clonotype: The CDR3 end shows no conserved phenylalanine or tryptophan, and so a read error is likely. The chain uses TRBV20-1 and TRBJ1-5; 7 bases are a match to TRBD1. Germline CDR1 DFQATT, CDR2 SNEGSKA (reference sequence). V trimming: 6 bases; J trimming: 2 bases; junction bases outside the gene matches: 7. This CDR3 has 14 amino acids. The CDR3 protein is CSASITGGNQPQHS. CDR3 bases: TGCAGTGCATCGATTACAGGGGGCAATCAGCCCCAGCATTCT.

This clonotype has at least ten counts. This chain connects TRBV2 to TRBJ2-3; unclear D gene. The germline CDR1 and CDR2 sequences are SNHLY and FYNNEI. The CDR3 loop spans 17 amino acids. V shed 1 base and J shed 2 bases, with 16 bases lying between them. CDR3 DNA sequence: TGTGCCAGCAGTGAAGTGGCGACGCTAATTCCCACAGATACGCAGTATTTT. Translating gives CASSEVATLIPTDTQYF.